This section outlines one T cell receptor beta chain sequence together with its context. This clone was detected once. The specificity of this receptor is unknown. Per-nucleotide qualities are absent, and no much larger clonotype sits a single base away. The source of the sample is a study of T cells in tuberculosis (dated by TCRdb to about 2018). As for the study more broadly: To characterize T cells specific for the mycobacterial lipid antigen glucose monomycolate (GMM), the study used CD1B tetramers together with high-throughput TCR immunosequencing. PBMC from active tuberculosis patients were archived either before standard anti-tuberculosis treatment began or within 7 days of its start. A South African clinical cohort compared IGRA-negative adolescents, IGRA-positive adolescents with latent tuberculosis and adults with active tuberculosis, ten per group.

The CDR3 contains 16 residues, cysteine and phenylalanine counted. The CDR3 DNA has 48 bases and is translated from base 1. The germline V gene gives CDR1 as SGHDT and CDR2 as YYEEEE. Germline trimming: 4 bases from V, 0 bases from J; junction bases outside gene matches: 8. Taken with the paper, the label for time point translates to: new active TB diagnosis, blood taken before or within 7 days of starting treatment. Active tuberculosis patients were HIV-seronegative South African adults aged 18 years or older with a new diagnosis. Confirmation of active tuberculosis was obtained by positive sputum smear microscopy and/or positive M. tuberculosis culture. Unsorted cryopreserved PBMC were immunosequenced, covering on average approximately 91,000 T cells per clinical donor. TCR libraries were generated with the immunoSEQ multiplex PCR assay, using TCR-beta and/or TCR-alpha/delta assays for each sample. Amplified TCR libraries were sequenced on the Illumina high-throughput platform. The authors processed their data as follows. Clustering and dimensionality reduction were performed using pairwise TCRdist distances among GMM-specific receptors from ex vivo sorted or in vitro expanded T cells. The score assigned to each clinical repertoire was mean NN-distance, meaning the average TCRdist to the nearest 10% of tetramer-positive reference sequences. GEM TCR motif frequency was calculated as the fraction of unique TCRs that matched known GEM sequences by V/J usage and CDR3 length. Linear discriminant analysis with leave-one-out cross-validation, implemented in scikit-learn, was used to classify active tuberculosis. Not all clones reach the TCRdb copy of this immuneACCESS table, which keeps in-frame sequences only. Checked studies attribute under half of the gap to unresolved V genes and leave the rest unexplained. D and trimming were read from the DNA, whereas the V and J calls and clone size are those reported in that table. The sample profile shows tens of thousands of clones; roughly 90% of them were found once. The ten largest clones represent less than 3% of the sample.

Results the study describes overall, beyond this receptor: The smaller NN-distances were partly driven by shorter CDR3-alpha lengths in active tuberculosis patients, and the difference for TCR-beta did not reach statistical significance. Smaller mean NN-distances to GMM-specific TCRs were observed in active tuberculosis TCR-alpha repertoires than in IGRA-negative controls, suggesting clonal expansion of GMM-specific TCRs. An accuracy of about 90% (AUROC over 0.8) was reached by a classifier using the diverse GMM-specific repertoire, compared with 70% accuracy when GEM motif frequencies were used. Which clinical samples got chosen depended on the availability of cryopreserved specimens, and the active tuberculosis cases were adults, whereas the controls were adolescents.

Sequenced material: PBMCs, taken at tuberculosis diagnosis. The chain couples TRBV5-6 to TRBJ1-1; 8 nucleotides in the junction match TRBD1. The receptor's source is an adult with tuberculosis. The DNA sequence is as follows: TGTGCCAGCAGCCTCAGGGGGCGGCCCTTGAACACTGAAGCTTTCTTT. Translated, it gives CASSLRGRPLNTEAFF. Joined to the reference TRBV5-6 and TRBJ1-1 proteins, this CDR3 gives the full variable domain: DAGVTQSPTHLIKTRGQQVTLRCSPKSGHDTVSWYQQALGQGPQFIFQYYEEEERQRGNFPDRFSGHQFPNYSSELNVNALLLGDSALYLCASSLRGRPLNTEAFFGQGTRLTVV.